The clone carrying this TCR beta chain was found many times. Each CDR3 protein gets one entry after TCRdb re-called the 5' RACE reads with MiXCR. The sample yields approximately 600,000 distinct CDR3 sequences, roughly 7.2% seen once. The data belong to a study of identical twins. The same data also contributed to another study, on yellow fever vaccine responses in identical twins.

The sequence was obtained from a young woman in good health. The sequencing input was PBMCs.

In DNA form, the CDR3 reads TGTGCCAGCAGTTACATAAACTCTGGGGCCAACGTCCTGACTTTC. Protein: CASSYINSGANVLTF. The chain recombines TRBV7-2 with TRBJ2-6; D uncertain. The CDR3 contains 15 residues. The V and J ends lost 6 bases and 0 bases respectively, with 9 bases between them. Germline CDR1 and CDR2: SGHTA and FQGNSA.